This T cell receptor beta chain was observed in a study of cytomegalovirus exposure and HLA in healthy donors (dated by TCRdb to between 2016 and 2019). For the study in its entirety: According to an earlier analysis of 587 of the donors, about 170 million T cells yielded 117 million unique TCR beta sequences and about 300 Gb of sequence data. Roughly 310 gigabases of sequencing data and approximately 84 million unique TCR sequences were included in an early release covering around 600 HLA-typed donors. The genetic ancestry cluster associated with self-reported Caucasian donors included about four fifths of the approximately 410 genotyped donors. The study was designed to test whether signatures of past pathogen exposure could be identified by cataloging public T cell receptors. The study profiled the T cell repertoires of 500 to 800 subjects by immunosequencing and related them to cytomegalovirus serostatus. A separate validation cohort of 90 to 150 different subjects was used in addition to the roughly 640-subject first cohort. To predict cytomegalovirus infection status, the study combined high-throughput TCR immunosequencing, statistical association of individual TCRs with disease status, and machine learning. In a later analysis, previously published TCR beta repertoires from 600 to 850 donors were re-analyzed and high-resolution HLA genotyping was added so that TCR occurrence patterns could be studied. In the later analysis, no new phenotypic data were used to find candidate immune exposures; instead, reliance was placed on TCR beta sequences and their occurrence across donors. In an earlier analysis of 587 of the donors, high-throughput TCR beta sequencing was used to judge whether each TCR beta V gene segment behaved as functional or pseudogenic. Alongside the repertoire data, information on donor age, sex, ethnicity and CMV serostatus was compiled. A later genetic analysis took genome-wide SNP genotypes for about 65% of the 666 donors and used that subset as a discovery cohort. Every discovery cohort repertoire had been produced on one sequencing platform. Both class I and class II loci were covered by HLA typing, at four-digit resolution. The number of donors typed differed by locus, with 629-630 for A, B, C, DRB1 and DQB1, roughly 520 for DQA1, over 600 for DPA1, and under 490 for DPB1. About five DR-DQ haplotypes were treated as single units for association and clustering because of strong linkage in the cohort. Among roughly 400 genotyped donors of the cohort, an average of around 220,000 unique TCR beta nucleotide sequences was sequenced per donor, of which 15% to 20% were non-productive. Points the paper makes about the study in general: A few of the identified cytomegalovirus-associated TCR beta chains were confirmed in vitro to be specific for cytomegalovirus antigens. The sequencing pipeline was judged likely to have produced a cluster of highly shared sequence variants as a technical artifact. V-gene and J-gene trimming of TCR beta chains was associated with a missense DCLRE1C variant in a later genetic analysis, and the association was replicated in an independent cohort. The classifier was reported to diagnose cytomegalovirus status with high specificity and sensitivity in both the original and validation cohorts. According to a later analysis, parvovirus B19, influenza, CMV and Epstein-Barr virus appeared linked to several top co-occurrence clusters. In a later analysis, HLA-associated TCR beta chains showed more clonal expansion and lower generation probabilities than non-associated chains that were equally common. Immune exposure information for the cohort was limited to CMV serostatus. In an earlier analysis of around 600 of the donors, most TCR beta V segments were observed in productive rearrangements about 87% or about 30% of the time, broadly matching IMGT annotations. The presence/absence analyses assumed that sequencing depth was roughly uniform across donors, and that assumption may not be true. A later analysis associated some 17,000 TCR beta sequences with specific HLA alleles at a false discovery rate of 0.05. A further reported finding was that TCR beta sequences accurately predicted the HLA-A and HLA-B alleles for most subjects in the first cohort. A later genetic analysis reported fewer N-insertions in productive TCRs among donors in an Asian-associated ancestry cluster than the roughly 720-donor mean. Strong co-occurrence of HLA alleles, especially DR and DQ, made assigning TCR associations to individual alleles difficult. While some public TCRs were present in many individuals, most TCR sequences turned up only very rarely across donors. Because some donors lacked HLA typing at each locus, the association tests relied only on the typed subset. Over 15 rarely observed V segments, including chromosome 9 orphons, were excluded from the earlier analysis of 550 to 700 of the donors because counts were too low. Only TCR beta chains were sequenced in this cohort, and the absence of alpha or paired-chain data limited detectable features. According to a later analysis, TCR association rates differed among HLA loci, with DRB1 alleles showing the most associated TCRs and HLA-C alleles showing the fewest. According to the authors, the approach could potentially be generalized to other disease states and immunological phenotypes. A later analysis found that most CMV-associated TCR beta chains appeared HLA-restricted, with HLA associations seemingly driven largely by CMV exposure. Correlated functional status among segregating V segments might reflect linkage disequilibrium, but an unknown experimental factor could not be ruled out. In the study, about 150 TCR beta chains were listed as associated with cytomegalovirus.

With respect to this clone: The antigen it binds to is not known. No qualities accompany the bases; no much larger clone lies one base away.

Preparation of the library involved the immunoSEQ multiplex PCR assay. The multiplex PCR relied on a mix of 60 forward primers for TCR Vbeta segments and 13 reverse primers for TCR Jbeta segments. The CDR3 region of rearranged TCR beta genes was amplified from genomic DNA by a multiplex PCR assay. The Illumina HiSeq System was used to sequence the amplified TCR beta libraries as 87-base-pair reads. Turning to the authors' computational methods: In a later analysis, some 80 million unique TCR beta chains were counted across the 500 to 850 repertoires, and some 10 million of these chains were shared by at least two donors. Raw reads were error-corrected and collapsed into unique sequences with a nearest-neighbor algorithm that merged closely related sequences to remove PCR and sequencing errors. CDR3 sequences were aligned to IMGT reference sequences to assign V, D and J gene segments. For a sequence to be retained, a match of at least six nucleotides to both a V gene segment and a J gene segment was required. Rearrangements were classified as productive when the CDR3 lacked stop codons and remained in frame with V and J, and all other rearrangements were classified as non-productive. CDR3 was defined according to IMGT convention as the region running from the second conserved V-encoded cysteine to the conserved J-encoded phenylalanine. The earlier analysis of about 500 of the donors excluded sequences that lacked an unambiguous match to a single V gene segment. An earlier analysis of several hundred of the donors called V segments functional above 56.7% productive rearrangements and segregating when the between-donor standard deviation exceeded 5%. A statistical classification framework was built for diagnosing cytomegalovirus status from the catalog of TCR beta chain sequences. V and J gene assignment, in a later analysis, came from comparing TCR nucleotide sequences with IMGT/GENE-DB human TR gene sequences. In a later analysis, CDR3 sequences and most-parsimonious VDJ recombination scenarios were assigned using the TCRdist pipeline. In a later analysis, each TCR beta chain was defined by its CDR3 amino acid sequence together with its V-gene family, and reads lacking a unique V-gene family were excluded. A later analysis removed roughly 590 highly shared, low-generation-probability nucleotide sequences to deal with suspected cross-contamination and a sequencing artifact. A later analysis calculated a clonal expansion index for each public chain from normalized within-repertoire ranks of inferred template counts. In a later analysis, generation probabilities were computed using a VDJ recombination model fitted to out-of-frame rearrangements, and the results were checked against IGoR. In a later analysis, hypergeometric tests were used to score TCR-TCR, TCR-HLA and TCR-CMV co-occurrence, with a repertoire-size bias correction applied to TCR pairs. A later analysis estimated false discovery rates by permuting HLA or CMV assignments 20 times. A later analysis grouped co-occurring TCRs with DBSCAN, adding TCRdist sequence similarity when clustering within HLA-allele-positive subsets. Co-occurrence clustering excluded repertoires with fewer than 30,000 or more than 120,000 public chains, plus five with anomalous nucleotide sharing. TCRdb mirrors the immuneACCESS table, restricted to in-frame sequences. Some clones are absent from its copies; in checked studies, under half trace to an unresolved V gene, and the reason for the others is unknown. The DNA was the basis for D and trimming; V, J and clone size are from that table. Here the sample has roughly 110,000 clones; 70% to 85% occur a single time. The ten largest clones capture approximately 11% of the sample.

The cohort consisted of hundreds of healthy bone marrow donors. At the time of sampling, all cohort members were nominally healthy, though unrecorded immune exposures were likely present. The donor tested CMV seropositive and was one of the 289 seropositive cohort members. Each donor provided a peripheral blood sample, and peripheral blood mononuclear cells were used for TCR beta sequencing. The Qiagen DNeasy Blood Extraction Kit was used to extract genomic DNA from the blood cell samples. This sequence originates from a man aged 40-55 years in good health and CMV-seropositive. The sample taken for sequencing was PBMCs.

The sequenced DNA is TGTGCCAGCTCAGCCGGGACTAGTTTTAGCGTACGCTATCAAGAGACCCAGTACTTC. Its protein product is CASSAGTSFSVRYQETQYF. The rearrangement joined TRBV18 to TRBJ2-5; 8 bases in between match TRBD2. The germline V gene specifies KGHSH as CDR1 and LQKENI as CDR2. V trim: 5 bases; J trim: 2 bases; unmatched bases: 19. From its cysteine to its phenylalanine, the CDR3 spans 19 amino acids. The kept DNA is CDR3 alone, 57 bases in frame from the first base.